A single sample is the source of the 13 T cell receptor beta chains below, sequenced in a study of T cells after yellow fever vaccination. TCRdb re-derived calls from the 5' RACE reads in MiXCR, one entry per CDR3 protein. The sample holds about 320,000 distinct CDR3 sequences, roughly 4.3% seen once. The source material was PBMCs, sampled 15 days after the yellow fever booster vaccination. These receptors were taken from a man aged 18 to 30 who received the YFV17D yellow fever vaccine.

This clonotype showed up just a few times. As DNA, the CDR3 is TGTGCCAGCAGCCCGACAGCCTCCCAAGAGACCCAGTACTTC. Translation gives CASSPTASQETQYF. The J gene is TRBJ2-5, the V gene TRBV28, with a tentative D call TRBD1 (5 bases). V was shortened by 6 bases and J by 1 base, with 12 bases between the two germline ends. This CDR3 has 14 residues. Germline lookup yields CDR1 MDHEN and CDR2 SYDVKM.

The gene calls are TRBV20-1 and TRBJ1-1, with D possibly TRBD1 on 5 matching bases. Germline V gene data show CDR1 as DFQATT and CDR2 as SNEGSKA (reference sequence). This CDR3 spans 15 amino acids. V lost 0 bases and J lost 2, with 13 bases in between. The CDR3 here is CSARDRLGPNTEAFF. The CDR3 nucleotides read TGCAGTGCTAGAGATCGTTTGGGACCAAACACTGAAGCTTTCTTT.

This clonotype was counted only a few times. The chain employs TRBV5-4 and TRBJ1-3; maybe TRBD1 (5 bases). The CDR3 contains 16 residues. Trimming shortened V by 4 bases and J by 3 bases, and 17 bases separated the two germline ends. Germline V gene sequence: CDR1 SGHNT, CDR2 YYREEE (reference sequence). DNA for the CDR3: TGTGCCAGCAGCCTATTACAGGATTCGAGTGGAAACACCATATATTTT. Residues: CASSLLQDSSGNTIYF.

This clonotype showed up many times. The chain combines TRBV7-2 with TRBJ1-2; no definite D call. CDR1 SGHTA and CDR2 FQGNSA come from the germline V gene. This CDR3 has 12 amino acids. Trimming took 5 bases from V and 4 from J, leaving 8 bases between them. The CDR3 here is CASSPTPYGYTF. The CDR3 DNA is TGTGCCAGCAGCCCGACCCCCTATGGCTACACCTTC.

This clonotype was seen more than once but under ten times. This rearrangement joins TRBV15 to TRBJ2-2; D is perhaps TRBD1 or TRBD2 (5 bases each). Trimming took 1 base from V and 1 from J, leaving 16 bases between them. CDR1 and CDR2 from the germline V gene are LNHNV and YYDKDF (reference sequence). CDR3 size: 18 residues. In DNA form, the CDR3 reads TGTGCCACCAGCAGAGGCCGGGGCAGTCTTCTGAACACCGGGGAGCTGTTTTTT. Translated, it gives CATSRGRGSLLNTGELFF. The full variable domain, in which reference TRBV15 and TRBJ2-2 provide the parts outside the CDR3, is DAMVIQNPRYQVTQFGKPVTLSCSQTLNHNVMYWYQQKSSQAPKLLFHYYDKDFNNEADTPDNFQSRRPNTSFCFLDIRSPGLGDTAMYLCATSRGRGSLLNTGELFFGEGSRLTVL.

A remark on this clonotype: A junction end diverges from the germline sequence, so it may reflect a read error. This sequence joins TRBV7-7 and TRBJ1-1; D call uncertain. The CDR3 contains 16 residues. Germline values: CDR1 SSHAT, CDR2 FNYEAQ (reference sequence). For the CDR3, the DNA is TGTGCTAGCAGTGTCGGGTTGAATGGGCAGCGGACTGAAGCTTTCTTT. This codes for CASSVGLNGQRTEAFF.

This clonotype was recorded many times. The chain is built from TRBV5-1 and TRBJ1-6; 9 nucleotides agree with TRBD1. The CDR3 runs 16 residues. Germline V gene data show CDR1 as SGHRS and CDR2 as YFSETQ. The trim removed 4 bases at V and 9 bases at J, leaving 11 bases unmatched. In DNA form, the CDR3 reads TGCGCCAGCAGCAGGACAGGGGAAGGGGTAGTTTCACCCCTCCACTTT. Its protein product is CASSRTGEGVVSPLHF.

This clonotype showed up many times. The chain links TRBV7-2 to TRBJ2-3, with a possible D match to TRBD2 (6 bases). CDR3 size: 17 residues. Germline V gene sequence: CDR1 SGHTA, CDR2 FQGNSA. The V end was cut by 2 bases, the J end by 2 bases, with 17 bases between. The CDR3 DNA follows: TGTGCCAGCAGCTTACGATCAGGACGGGGGTACACAGATACGCAGTATTTT. It codes for CASSLRSGRGYTDTQYF.

CDR3 protein: CASKKLRVGDSPLHF. In DNA form, the CDR3 reads TGTGCCAGCAAGAAACTTCGGGTTGGGGATTCACCCCTCCACTTT. This sequence joins TRBV7-8 and TRBJ1-6; D is unresolved. This CDR3 has 15 residues. The V gene lost 7 bases and the J gene lost 8 bases, with 18 bases spanning the gap. Germline assignment: CDR1 SGHVS and CDR2 FQNEAQ.

Many counts were recorded for this clonotype. The CDR3 spells CASSQDPGPEEPLHF. For the CDR3, the DNA is TGTGCCAGCAGCCAAGATCCCGGTCCGGAGGAGCCCCTCCACTTT. The chain is built from TRBV4-2 and TRBJ1-6; no firm D call. This CDR3 has 15 amino acids. Trimming stripped 0 bases from V and 13 bases from J, with 16 bases between. Per the germline V gene, CDR1 is LGHNA and CDR2 is YNFKEQ.

There are many counts of this clonotype. The V and J genes are TRBV4-1 and TRBJ2-7; D call uncertain. This CDR3 region has 15 residues. Germline V gene data show CDR1 as MGHRA and CDR2 as YSYEKL. V was trimmed by 1 base and J by 0 bases, leaving 10 bases between them. Here the CDR3 DNA reads TGCGCCAGCAGCCAAGTGTCCGCTAGCTCCTACGAGCAGTACTTC. Translated: CASSQVSASSYEQYF.

This clonotype was recorded at least ten times. The CDR3 DNA reads TGTGCCAGCAGCCGCACTGGGCTCTACGAGCAGTACTTC. Translating it yields CASSRTGLYEQYF. The genes are TRBV7-2 and TRBJ2-7; no clear D. The germline V and J ends were trimmed by 5 bases and 3 bases, with 11 bases remaining between them. The germline V gene encodes CDR1 SGHTA and CDR2 FQGNSA. The CDR3 spans 13 residues.

This clonotype came up a few times. The chain links TRBV12-3 or TRBV12-4 to TRBJ2-7, with 8 bases fitting TRBD1. Unmatched junction bases numbered 13, after V lost 6 bases and J lost 9 bases. The CDR3 contains 14 residues. CDR3 residues: CASSQRTGPGAQYF. The DNA of the CDR3 is TGTGCCAGCAGCCAGCGGACAGGGCCCGGCGCGCAGTACTTC.